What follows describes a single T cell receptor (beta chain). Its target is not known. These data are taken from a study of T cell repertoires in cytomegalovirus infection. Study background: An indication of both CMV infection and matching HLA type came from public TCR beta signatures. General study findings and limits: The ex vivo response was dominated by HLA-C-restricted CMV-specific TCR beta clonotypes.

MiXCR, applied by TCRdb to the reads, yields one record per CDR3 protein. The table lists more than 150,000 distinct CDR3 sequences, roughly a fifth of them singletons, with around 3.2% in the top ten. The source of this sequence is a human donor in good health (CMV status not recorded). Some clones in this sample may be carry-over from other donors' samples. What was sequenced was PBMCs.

The CDR3: CASSLAPDTQYF. CDR3 coding DNA: TGTGCCAGCAGCTTAGCTCCAGATACGCAGTATTTT. The rearrangement uses TRBV7-2 and TRBJ2-3; D is unclear. V was shortened by 0 bases and J by 4 bases, with 2 bases between the two germline ends. CDR1 is SGHTA and CDR2 is FQGNSA in the germline V gene. This CDR3 has 12 amino acids.